This TCR beta chain comes out of a study of T cell responses to AZD1222 COVID-19 vaccine (dated by TCRdb to the early 2020s). Describing the broader study: TCR sequencing was performed for 230 to 250 trial participants, of whom around 200 were given two doses of AZD1222 and around 25 were given two doses of MenACWY control vaccine. Enrollment into the trials was organized by age into subgroups of 18-55, 56-69 and 70-plus years, and those subgroups contained approximately 160, 26 and 62 TCR-sequenced participants, respectively. General conclusions and limits of the study: CD4 TCRs associated with the vaccine covered the entire spike protein, and the dominant responses were in regions 160-218 and 743-854. Participants were mostly white British, with more females than males. The authors suggested clonal diversity may have been underestimated. Spike-specific TCR breadth and depth rose significantly after two AZD1222 doses compared with day 0 and with MenACWY recipients. The 56-69-year group was small, and its depth increase did not reach significance, likely because of low power. Nearly half of unique spike-specific TCRs reportedly recognized epitopes outside regions mutated in the B.1.351 and B.1.1.7 variants. Conclusions about previously exposed vaccinees are limited because only five to seven AZD1222 recipients were SARS-CoV-2 seropositive at baseline. No day 14 peak-response samples were available, so repertoires were characterized only after the peak T cell response.

The sample's time point, from its label and the paper: about 28 days (+/-7) after the second vaccine dose. The treatment or condition label of this sample denotes: meningococcal conjugate vaccine given as trial control. Samples from vaccinated people were obtained from the UK trials COV001 and COV002, which included a single-blind randomized controlled phase 2/3 trial of AZD1222 (ChAdOx1 nCoV-19) in healthy adults. For TCRbeta chain sequencing, PBMC samples from trial participants were taken at day 0 and at day 28 after the second dose. The CDR3 runs 14 amino acids, cysteine and phenylalanine included. CDR3 DNA is the only sequence kept; it has 42 bases, read in frame from the first base. The CDR3 regions of human TCRbeta chains were analyzed by immunosequencing. The authors processed their data as follows. TCRs in the repertoires were compared against a reference library of SARS-CoV-2-specific TCRs that had been generated with the MIRA antigen-specificity platform. Breadth was defined as the fraction of unique TCRs that were SARS-CoV-2-associated, and depth was defined as the fraction of total T cells that were SARS-CoV-2-associated. Using the MIRA data, each spike-specific TCR was assigned both to the spike region to which the TCR was reactive and to a CD4 or CD8 class. Log10-transformed breadth and depth values were compared by one-way ANOVA with Sidak's multiple comparisons tests. TCRdb re-hosts the immuneACCESS table, in-frame sequences only. Its copies lack some clones; in the studies checked, an unresolved V gene accounts for under half of them, and the cause for the rest is not known. V and J calls and clone size are copied from that table; D and trimming were computed from the DNA. The sample table holds around 140,000 clones, of which nearly 90% were seen once. The ten largest clones add up to around 5% of the sample.

A word on this clone: Its antigen target is currently unknown. Base qualities are not recorded, but no much larger clone differs from it by a single base.

Sample: peripheral blood, taken 28 days after the second dose of the MenACWY control vaccine. The sequence came from an adult who received the MenACWY meningococcal vaccine as a control. This sequence uses TRBV21-1 and TRBJ1-1. TRBV21-1 is a known pseudogene. The CDR3 protein: CASSLSERDREAFF. The sequenced DNA: TGTGCCAGCAGCCTATCGGAACGCGATCGAGAAGCTTTCTTT.